Presented here are 10 T cell receptor beta chains from one specimen sequenced in a study of radiation and T cells in renal cell carcinoma. Time point meaning: blood 4 weeks post-SBRT, at nephrectomy. Treatment described: 15 Gy SBRT to primary tumor, nephrectomy 4 weeks later. Profiling relied on immunoSEQ multiplex PCR, and the TCRdb table lists in-frame clones only, not all of them. This sample has some 30,000 clones; 81% occur once, and the top ten carry around a third. This specimen consisted of blood, obtained from a patient whose treatment included radiotherapy and nephrectomy. These receptors all stem from a man in his sixties with renal cell carcinoma.

This clone has a single count. This chain uses TRBV18 with TRBJ1-1; unclear D gene. The CDR3 has 14 residues. Germline CDR1 and CDR2: KGHSH and LQKENI. The germline V and J ends were trimmed by 1 base and 0 bases, with 6 bases remaining between them. The CDR3 reads CASSPQALNTEAFF. DNA for the CDR3: TGTGCCAGCTCACCACAAGCGTTGAACACTGAAGCTTTCTTT.

This sequence joins TRBV30 and TRBJ2-6; no clear D gene. Trimming took 2 bases from V and 0 from J, leaving 2 bases between them. Germline V gives CDR1 GTSNPN, CDR2 SVGIG (reference sequence). The CDR3 has 13 amino acids. The CDR3 loop is CAWSNSGANVLTF. CDR3 DNA: TGTGCCTGGAGTAACTCTGGGGCCAACGTCCTGACTTTC.

The chain combines TRBV6-5 with TRBJ2-7; no reliable D call. Trimming left V 2 bases short and J 3 bases short, with 17 bases between. Germline CDR1 reads MNHEY; CDR2 reads SVGAGI. This CDR3 spans 16 amino acids. The CDR3 sequence: CASSYSQRWANYEQYF. CDR3 bases: TGTGCCAGCAGTTACAGTCAGAGGTGGGCTAACTACGAGCAGTACTTC.

The chain combines TRBV5-1 with TRBJ1-4; D is ambiguous. CDR1 is SGHRS and CDR2 is YFSETQ in the germline V gene. V lost 2 bases to trimming and J lost 4 bases, with 0 bases between them. This CDR3 comprises 11 residues. The CDR3 coding sequence is TGCGCCAGCAGCTTTAATGAAAAACTGTTTTTT. Translating gives CASSFNEKLFF.

The gene calls are TRBV7-9 and TRBJ2-3; D ambiguous. This CDR3 has 15 amino acids. V was clipped by 1 base and J by 2 bases, with 10 bases between them. Germline V gives CDR1 SEHNR, CDR2 FQNEAQ (reference sequence). CDR3 sequence: CASSLVHGNTDTQYF. CDR3 nucleotide sequence: TGTGCCAGCAGCTTAGTGCATGGGAACACAGATACGCAGTATTTT. Full variable domain (rest looked up from reference TRBV7-9 and TRBJ2-3): DTGVSQNPRHKITKRGQNVTFRCDPISEHNRLYWYRQTLGQGPEFLTYFQNEAQLEKSRLLSDRFSAERPKGSFSTLEIQRTEQGDSAMYLCASSLVHGNTDTQYFGPGTRLTVL.

Of note for this clone: The identical CDR3 is also encoded by other nucleotide sequences in the sample. The chain has TRBV18 and TRBJ2-5; 8 bases fit TRBD1. Looked up from germline, CDR1 is KGHSH and CDR2 is LQKENI. This CDR3 spans 14 amino acids. V gave up 3 bases and J gave up 4 bases; unmatched junction bases: 4. For the CDR3, the DNA is TGTGCCAGCTCACCGCAGGGGGCGGGAGAGACCCAGTACTTC. Translating gives CASSPQGAGETQYF.

The chain employs TRBV20-1 and TRBJ1-2, with no clear D. CDR1 and CDR2 (germline): DFQATT, SNEGSKA (reference sequence). The CDR3 totals 10 residues. In nucleotides, the CDR3 is TGCGCCACACTCGGCTATGGCTACACCTTC. Translation gives CATLGYGYTF.

This clone was picked up one time. This rearrangement joins TRBV7-8 to TRBJ2-1; either TRBD1 or TRBD2 may fit D (5 bases each). The V gene's germline CDR1 is SGHVS and CDR2 FQNEAQ. V was shortened by 3 bases and J by 6 bases, with 12 bases between the two germline ends. The CDR3 spans 14 residues. CDR3 in amino acids: CASSFRDPPNEQFF. In DNA form, the CDR3 reads TGTGCCAGCAGCTTCCGGGACCCCCCCAATGAGCAGTTCTTC.

The chain combines TRBV27 with TRBJ2-1; 11 positions match TRBD2. With 8 bases clipped from V and 7 bases from J, the junction kept 4 bases outside the gene matches. Per germline, CDR1 MNHEY and CDR2 SMNVEV (reference sequence). The CDR3 consists of 13 residues. The CDR3 DNA reads as TGTGCCAGCCAACTAGCGGGAGCTAATGAGCAGTTCTTC. This encodes CASQLAGANEQFF.

This clone has just a few counts. The chain couples TRBV15 to TRBJ2-2, with 8 bases fitting TRBD1. Germline CDR1 LNHNV, CDR2 YYDKDF (reference sequence). The CDR3 is 16 amino acids. With V trimmed by 3 bases and J by 7 bases, 10 bases remained unmatched. This chain's CDR3 is CATSSLTGVYLGELFF. CDR3 DNA sequence: TGTGCCACCAGCAGCCTGACAGGGGTATATCTCGGGGAGCTGTTTTTT.